The next 11 T cell receptor beta chains were all read from a single sample in a study of shared clonotypes between healthy human individuals. The protocol was immunoSEQ multiplex PCR, while the TCRdb copy is restricted to in-frame clones and leaves out a portion. The sample has about 2 million clones; about 95% are singletons. It was CD45RO-negative cells, positively selected for CCR7, that made up naive CD8 cells, with terminally differentiated effector memory CD45RA+ cells excluded. Material for sequencing was naive CD8+ T cells sorted from blood. The receptors stem from a young man in good health.

The chain uses TRBV2 and TRBJ2-2, with a tentative D call TRBD1 (5 bases). Germline CDR1 is SNHLY and CDR2 is FYNNEI. This CDR3 has 16 amino acids. The germline V and J ends were trimmed by 6 bases and 1 base, with 15 bases remaining between them. CDR3 DNA: TGTGCCAGCAGAGACCCCAGGGTCCGGAACACCGGGGAGCTGTTTTTT. It encodes CASRDPRVRNTGELFF.

This clone has just one count. V gene TRBV11-2 combines with J gene TRBJ2-1; perhaps TRBD1 as D (6 bases). From germline, CDR1 is SGHAT and CDR2 FQNNGV. The length of the CDR3 is 17 residues. The V and J ends lost 3 bases and 5 bases respectively, with 20 bases between them. CDR3 bases: TGTGCCAGCAGCTTCCGAGGGGGATATAGAGTCGACAATGAGCAGTTCTTC. This gives the protein CASSFRGGYRVDNEQFF.

The gene calls are TRBV9 and TRBJ2-3; D unclear. CDR1 is SGDLS, CDR2 YYNGEE, per germline. The CDR3 contains 14 residues. V was shortened by 0 bases and J by 4 bases, with 9 bases between the two germline ends. CDR3 in DNA: TGTGCCAGCAGCGTAGTTGCACCCCCAGATACGCAGTATTTT. Encoded protein: CASSVVAPPDTQYF.

This clone showed up just once. Different DNA sequences within this sample yield the same CDR3. The genes are TRBV27 and TRBJ2-5; possibly TRBD1 for D (6 bases). CDR1 is MNHEY, CDR2 SMNVEV, per germline (reference sequence). The CDR3 length is 12 residues. Trimming shortened V by 6 bases and J by 5 bases, and 10 bases separated the two germline ends. CDR3 in amino acids: CASSIRGETQYF. In DNA, the CDR3 is TGTGCCAGCAGCATTAGGGGGGAGACCCAGTACTTC.

Remarks on this clone: At one end the junction does not follow the germline gene, possibly because of a read error. The V and J genes are TRBV28 and TRBJ2-7; 7 nucleotides agree with TRBD2. CDR3 length equals 14 residues. Looked up from germline, CDR1 is MDHEN and CDR2 is SYDVKM. The CDR3 coding sequence is TGTGCCAGCAGCTCATTTGAACGGGACTACGGGCAGTACTTC. Translating it yields CASSSFERDYGQYF.

V usage is TRBV4-3 and J usage is TRBJ2-3; TRBD2 is a possible D gene (5 bases). Germline CDR1 LGHNA, CDR2 YSLEER. There are 16 residues in the CDR3. Trimming removed 4 bases from V and 1 base from J, with 15 bases in between. The CDR3 reads CASSRLGVVGTDTQYF. The CDR3 DNA reads TGCGCCAGCAGCCGCCTCGGGGTTGTAGGCACAGATACGCAGTATTTT.

This chain connects TRBV7-2 to TRBJ1-2; possibly TRBD1 for D (5 bases). Germline CDR1 is SGHTA and CDR2 is FQGNSA. Trimming shortened V by 3 bases and J by 4 bases, and 9 bases separated the two germline ends. The CDR3 runs to 13 residues. The CDR3 nucleotides read TGTGCCAGCAGCTTGAGACAGATCTATGGCTACACCTTC. This sequence encodes CASSLRQIYGYTF.

This chain connects TRBV28 to TRBJ1-6, with a possible D match to TRBD1 (5 bases). This CDR3 comprises 12 residues. CDR1 and CDR2 (germline): MDHEN, SYDVKM. Trimming removed 2 bases from V and 19 bases from J, with 15 bases in between. The CDR3 coding sequence is TGTGCCAGCAGTTTAGGTGGGGACGGCTTACACTTT. As protein: CASSLGGDGLHF.

J is TRBJ1-1 and V is TRBV13, with D unclear. The CDR3 covers 13 residues. V was cut by 2 bases and J by 8 bases, with 12 bases left in between. Looked up from germline, CDR1 is PRHDT and CDR2 is FYEKMQ (reference sequence). In DNA form, the CDR3 reads TGTGCCAGCAGCTTAAGAATGGCAACCGAAGCTTTCTTT. It is translated as CASSLRMATEAFF.

The chain joins TRBV2 to TRBJ2-7; the D gene is possibly TRBD2 (6 bases). Germline CDR1 is SNHLY and CDR2 is FYNNEI. The CDR3 contains 14 residues. The V end lost 3 bases, the J end lost 4 bases, and 13 bases lay between the germline ends. The CDR3 loop is CASSDEGEVYEQYF. DNA of the CDR3: TGTGCCAGCAGTGATGAAGGGGAGGTTTACGAGCAGTACTTC.

This clone was counted a few times. V gene TRBV5-6 combines with J gene TRBJ1-6; a possible D gene is TRBD1 (5 bases). Germline CDR1 reads SGHDT; CDR2 reads YYEEEE. This CDR3 region has 14 residues. V gave up 1 base and J gave up 8 bases, with 10 bases separating them. The CDR3 DNA is TGTGCCAGCAGCTTGCGGTGGGGCGATTCACCCCTCCACTTT. Amino acid sequence: CASSLRWGDSPLHF.